The subject of this entry is one TCR beta chain. This clonotype was seen at least ten times. Its antigen has not been determined. Per-nucleotide qualities are absent, and no much larger clonotype sits a single base away. The sample belongs to a study of regulatory T cells in long-lasting Graves disease (dated by TCRdb to about 2021). With respect to the entire study: Persistent Graves' disease meant more than 5 years of antithyroid drug treatment with TSH receptor autoantibodies that stayed positive. Patients with persistent Graves' disease were compared with patients with newly diagnosed Graves' disease using TCR sequencing and RNA sequencing of peripheral blood. The study was registered as a clinical trial and conducted in China. A total of approximately 35 samples underwent TCR sequencing: around 13 from persistent and roughly 20 from newly diagnosed Graves' disease patients. On average, persistent Graves' disease patients in the clinical cohort had been on antithyroid drugs for about 9.7 years.

The sample's time point, from its label and the paper: persistent/refractory GD, antithyroid drugs over 5 years with positive TRAb. For both TCR sequencing and RNA sequencing, RNA was extracted from PBMCs using TRIzol. The diagnosis of Graves' disease followed American Thyroid Association guidelines. The patients came from an endocrinology department in Xi'an, China. From each patient, nine milliliters of peripheral blood was collected into an EDTA anticoagulant tube. Ficoll Paque Plus density gradient separation was used to isolate PBMCs, and no additional T cell sorting was done. An Agilent 2100 Bioanalyzer and agarose gel were used to check RNA quality, while a NanoDrop 2000 measured RNA concentration. Library generation was performed with multiplex PCR. Reads for this sample came from an Illumina HiSeq 4000. CDR3 regions were amplified by Arm-PCR with iRepertoire HTBI primers to construct TCR beta libraries. Before sequencing, the PCR products underwent gel purification. As for the original processing: A total of roughly 67 TRBV and more than twelve TRBJ segments were identified across samples and were used for gene usage analysis of CDR3 amino acid clonotypes. Filtered high-quality paired reads were merged into contigs using COPE and FqMerger. BLAST was used to align contigs to IMGT TRBV, TRBD and TRBJ reference genes, and CDR3 was defined according to IMGT. Clonotypes above 0.1% frequency were classified as highly expanded clones. Shannon entropy was used to measure repertoire diversity, and the Gini coefficient was used to measure V-J evenness. A clonotype was considered public if more than one individual shared it. TCRdb reanalyzed the raw reads on its own, using fastp at Q25 for trimming and MiXCR for clone calling, and kept in-frame beta chains. All rows with the same CDR3 protein become a single entry with the most common DNA and genes. The V and J calls, along with clone size, are taken from TCRdb and not from the paper's own processing. This sample is represented by roughly 300,000 distinct CDR3 sequences; 22% of them were singletons. 56% of the sample is held by the ten biggest clonotypes.

The full study reports these points: Persistent disease showed preferential use of TRBV28, TRBJ1-2 and TRBJ2-5, whereas newly diagnosed disease favored TRBV20-1 and TRBJ2-1. A larger number of public clonotypes was shared among persistent patients (approximately 2,500) than among newly diagnosed patients (roughly 1,000). Because the primary lesion, thyroid tissue, could not be accessed, the study looked at peripheral blood alone. Persistent Graves' disease patients showed lower TCR Shannon entropy and fewer highly expanded clones than newly diagnosed patients, suggesting clonal expansion. The authors noted that the small sample size was a limitation that may lower accuracy. Sequencing and analysis were limited to the TCR beta chain.

Trimming removed 2 bases from V and 5 bases from J, leaving 7 bases between the germline ends. The CDR3 runs 12 amino acids, cysteine and phenylalanine included. The kept DNA is CDR3 alone, 36 bases in frame from the first base. This sample comprised peripheral blood mononuclear cells (PBMCs), obtained when the disease was refractory, from a patient treated with antithyroid drugs. This sequence was found in a female donor with Graves disease. The chain uses TRBV12-3 or TRBV12-4 and TRBJ2-7, with the D segment identity uncertain. CDR3 region: CASSLFADEQYF. The DNA reads TGTGCCAGCAGTTTATTTGCGGACGAGCAGTACTTC.